A selection of T cell receptor beta chains follows, all from one sample in a study of identical twins. In TCRdb, the 5' RACE reads were re-called with MiXCR into one record per CDR3 protein. The table has 200,000 or so distinct CDR3 sequences, roughly 7.5% seen once. The same sample was also studied in work on yellow fever vaccine responses in identical twins.

The sequenced sample consisted of memory (CD45RO+) T cells sorted from blood. Receptor source: a woman under 30 in good health. CDR3s include the opening cysteine and the closing phenylalanine or tryptophan.

V: TRBV6-5; J: TRBJ1-3; CDR3: CASSYSTRGNTIYF
V: TRBV5-1; J: TRBJ1-2; CDR3: CASSPGQGDGYTF
V: TRBV2; J: TRBJ2-3; CDR3: CSTTEQGIDTDTQYF
V: TRBV28; J: TRBJ2-3; CDR3: CASWISGRARDTQYF
V: TRBV7-2; J: TRBJ2-7; CDR3: CASSLAPGTSGYEQYF
V: TRBV4-3; J: TRBJ2-7; CDR3: CASSQARSYEQYF
V: TRBV20-1; J: TRBJ2-1; CDR3: CSANRDRAQDEQFF
V: TRBV12-3/TRBV12-4; J: TRBJ1-1; CDR3: CASSPGTITEAFF
V: TRBV6-5; J: TRBJ2-5; CDR3: CASSYESQAGGAPRNF
V: TRBV20-1; J: TRBJ1-1; CDR3: CSAPQGGSTEAFF
V: TRBV7-8; J: TRBJ2-7; CDR3: CASSLNRDSHYEQYF
V: TRBV20-1; J: TRBJ2-7; CDR3: CSARDPQGGGYEQYF
V: TRBV2; J: TRBJ2-2; CDR3: CASSEVGGGTGELFF
V: TRBV12-3/TRBV12-4; J: TRBJ2-1; CDR3: CASSNRQGANEQFF
V: TRBV3-1; J: TRBJ1-5; CDR3: CASSATTGNQPQHF
V: TRBV5-1; J: TRBJ1-5; CDR3: CASRPGGGNQPQHF
V: TRBV12-3/TRBV12-4; J: TRBJ2-1; CDR3: CASSRGNNEQFF
V: TRBV24-1; J: TRBJ2-7; CDR3: CATSDFFGSQEGSYEQYF
V: TRBV4-2; J: TRBJ2-3; CDR3: CASSQDLQGTDTQYF
V: TRBV7-2; J: TRBJ2-3; CDR3: CASNRDRGIGTQYF
V: TRBV7-9; J: TRBJ2-6; CDR3: CASSQTSGANVLTF
V: TRBV12-3/TRBV12-4; J: TRBJ1-5; CDR3: CASSRGTGGSNQPQHF
V: TRBV7-6; J: TRBJ2-7; CDR3: CASSLEGQSSYEQYF
V: TRBV18; J: TRBJ2-7; CDR3: CASSPSVTYEQYF
V: TRBV5-1; J: TRBJ2-5; CDR3: CASSFGLGGVTQYF
V: TRBV27; J: TRBJ2-7; CDR3: CASSPFPSGRGYEQYF
V: TRBV20-1; J: TRBJ2-5; CDR3: CSARDRVRQTQYF
V: TRBV11-2; J: TRBJ1-4; CDR3: CASSLGGQGNEKLFF
V: TRBV5-1; J: TRBJ1-2; CDR3: CASSLGGTGLLGGGYTF
V: TRBV25-1; J: TRBJ1-4; CDR3: CASRDWGYNEKLFF
V: TRBV29-1; J: TRBJ2-2; CDR3: CSVASGVNTGELFF
V: TRBV4-1; J: TRBJ2-1; CDR3: CASSQEGDRGSEQFF
V: TRBV2; J: TRBJ2-5; CDR3: CASSPPPGRAQETQYF
V: TRBV7-2; J: TRBJ2-3; CDR3: CASSLGFGEDTQYF
V: TRBV7-2; J: TRBJ1-1; CDR3: CASSPGVMNTEAFF
V: TRBV7-9; J: TRBJ2-5; CDR3: CASSSGSSTETQYF
V: TRBV29-1; J: TRBJ1-2; CDR3: CSVTGTGSGYTF
V: TRBV7-2; J: TRBJ2-5; CDR3: CASSLVQSGSWETQYF
V: TRBV7-9; J: TRBJ2-7; CDR3: CASSLPGNSYEQYF
V: TRBV5-1; J: TRBJ2-3; CDR3: CASRRDPTPTDTQYF
V: TRBV12-3/TRBV12-4; J: TRBJ1-5; CDR3: CASREGENRNQPQHF
V: TRBV15; J: TRBJ1-6; CDR3: CATSRDRGATLHF
V: TRBV5-1; J: TRBJ2-7; CDR3: CASSSEGGRGAYEQYF
V: TRBV11-2; J: TRBJ2-1; CDR3: CASSSLSGSRYNEQFF
V: TRBV2; J: TRBJ1-2; CDR3: CASSERQGTGGYTF
V: TRBV20-1; J: TRBJ2-5; CDR3: CSARGPGQQETQYF
V: TRBV15; J: TRBJ2-1; CDR3: CATSRRDGYNEQFF
V: TRBV12-3/TRBV12-4; J: TRBJ2-7; CDR3: CASSSRTDQYF
V: TRBV4-3; J: TRBJ2-2; CDR3: CASSQALENTGELFF
V: TRBV4-1; J: TRBJ2-7; CDR3: CASSQGPSYEQYF
V: TRBV12-3/TRBV12-4; J: TRBJ1-6; CDR3: CASSPDGLSPLHF
V: TRBV3-1; J: TRBJ1-2; CDR3: CASSPTRDTGYTF
V: TRBV7-2; J: TRBJ2-1; CDR3: CASSRDRGWSYNEQFF
V: TRBV6-1; J: TRBJ2-2; CDR3: CASTFRGGANTGELFF
V: TRBV5-1; J: TRBJ2-6; CDR3: CASSALLSGANVLTF
V: TRBV5-1; J: TRBJ1-1; CDR3: CASSLTPLGITEAFF
V: TRBV5-1; J: TRBJ2-5; CDR3: CASSPREGETQYF
V: TRBV6-2/TRBV6-3; J: TRBJ2-3; CDR3: CASSPTGLVADTQYF
V: TRBV29-1; J: TRBJ2-6; CDR3: CSVGPTSSGANVLTF